A selection of T cell receptor beta chains follows, all from one sample in a study of control samples from healthy donors and cancer patients. Assay used: immunoSEQ multiplex PCR; TCRdb lists only in-frame clones, some missing. The data hold more than 95,000 clones, with about nine tenths observed a single time. Sequenced: blood. These receptors originate from a man in his forties in good health. The CDR3 runs from the conserved cysteine through the conserved F or W. D genes are given only for firm matches. Clone size is not always given. Where it is, it says once, few, many or a class for expanded clones.

d_call	j_call	v_call	cdr3_length	clone_size	cdr3_nt	cdr3_aa
TRBD1	TRBJ1-5	TRBV30	14	.	TGTGCCTGGAGTGTTCAGGGGGGGCTTCAGCCCCAGCATTTT	CAWSVQGGLQPQHF
.	TRBJ1-4	TRBV6-1	13	.	TGTGCCAGCAGTGAAGATATAGGTTGGGGAGTGTTTTTT	CASSEDIGWGVFF
.	TRBJ1-1	TRBV10-3	14	.	TGTGCCATCAGTGCTGGGCCGAGGGGCACTGAAGCTTTCTTT	CAISAGPRGTEAFF
.	TRBJ2-3	TRBV24-1	13	.	TGTGCCACCGCATGGGGTAGCACAGATACGCAGTATTTT	CATAWGSTDTQYF
.	TRBJ1-2	TRBV12-3/TRBV12-4	13	.	TGTGCCAGCAGTTTTTCAGCAATCGATGGCTACACCTTC	CASSFSAIDGYTF
TRBD2	TRBJ2-1	TRBV30	14	.	TGTGCCCTCCAGAGCGGGGCCTCCTACAATGAGCAGTTCTTC	CALQSGASYNEQFF
TRBD1	TRBJ1-5	TRBV18	17	.	TGTGCCAGCTCACCTCCCACTACAGGGGATAGCAATCAGCCCCAGCATTTT	CASSPPTTGDSNQPQHF
TRBD1	TRBJ1-6	TRBV4-3	17	once	TGCGCCAGCAGCCAAGTGCGACGGGACAGGGTAGGATCACCCCTCCACTTT	CASSQVRRDRVGSPLHF
.	TRBJ2-3	TRBV10-3	13	.	TGTGCCATCAGTCGCACAGGAGCAGATACGCAGTATTTT	CAISRTGADTQYF
.	TRBJ2-6	TRBV6-5	15	.	TGTGCCAGCTGGGGGAGAAGGGCCGGGGCCAACGTCCTGACTTTC	CASWGRRAGANVLTF
TRBD1	TRBJ2-5	TRBV6-2/TRBV6-3	17	.	TGTGCCAGCAGTTACACGTACTCGGACAGGATAAAAGAGACCCAGTACTTC	CASSYTYSDRIKETQYF
.	TRBJ2-5	TRBV20-1	14	.	TGCAGTGCTAGTTATTTGCAGGCAAAAGAGACCCAGTACTTC	CSASYLQAKETQYF
.	TRBJ2-4	TRBV7-2	15	.	TGTGCCAGCAGCTTAGGGCAGGGACCCGTAGGAATTCAGTACTTC	CASSLGQGPVGIQYF
.	TRBJ2-3	TRBV6-5	15	.	TGTGCCAGCAGTTACCCCCCCGGCAGCACAGATACGCAGTATTTT	CASSYPPGSTDTQYF
.	TRBJ1-5	TRBV6-2/TRBV6-3	14	once	TGTGCCAGCAGTTACACTGGGAGTAATCAGCCCCAGCATTTT	CASSYTGSNQPQHF
TRBD2	TRBJ2-3	TRBV3-1/TRBV3-2	14	.	TGTGCCAGCAGCCGGAGCGGAGCGGGGGGCCCCAGGTATTTT	CASSRSGAGGPRYF
TRBD2	TRBJ2-2	TRBV10-2	14	.	TGCGCCAGCAGAGGGACTAGCCAAGCCGGGGAGCTGTTTTTT	CASRGTSQAGELFF
.	TRBJ2-4	TRBV12-3/TRBV12-4	11	.	TGTGCCAGCAGCTCCCCCGGGACTTTGAACTTC	CASSSPGTLNF
.	TRBJ2-3	TRBV9	16	.	TGTGCCAGCAGCGTAGATGGGGCAGGGGGCACAGATACGCAGTATTTT	CASSVDGAGGTDTQYF
.	TRBJ1-4	TRBV3-1/TRBV3-2	14	.	TGTGCCAGCAGGGCGGGCCCCTCGGAAGAAAAACTGTTTTTT	CASRAGPSEEKLFF
.	TRBJ1-2	TRBV5-4	13	.	TGTGCCAGCAGCTTGAAGAGGGGGTATGGCTACACCTTC	CASSLKRGYGYTF
.	TRBJ1-4	TRBV10-1	14	.	TGCGCCAGCAGTCGACACAGGGAAGGTGAAAAACTGTTTTTT	CASSRHREGEKLFF
.	TRBJ1-1	TRBV6-2/TRBV6-3	13	.	TGTGCCAGCAGTTACGGACAGAACACTGAAGCTTTCTTT	CASSYGQNTEAFF
.	TRBJ2-3	TRBV5-4	15	few	TGTGCCAGCAGCTCCCTCGGGGGTGGCACAGATACGCAGTATTTT	CASSSLGGGTDTQYF
.	TRBJ2-3	TRBV12-3/TRBV12-4	12	.	TGTGCCAGCAGTCAATACACAGATACGCAGTATTTT	CASSQYTDTQYF
TRBD1	TRBJ2-5	TRBV19	15	.	TGTGCCAGTAGTGTTTTACAGGGGGTAGGGGAGACCCAGTACTTC	CASSVLQGVGETQYF
TRBD2	TRBJ2-5	TRBV7-2	19	.	TGTGCCAGCAGCCCCGGGACTAGCGGGGGGTCCACCCCTAGGGAGACCCAGTACTTC	CASSPGTSGGSTPRETQYF
.	TRBJ1-1	TRBV12-5	11	once	TGTGCTAGTGGTTACCAGAATGAAGCTTTCTTT	CASGYQNEAFF
.	TRBJ2-3	TRBV5-6	15	few	TGTGCCAGCAGCCCCTACGTTGGGCGGACAGATACGCAGTATTTT	CASSPYVGRTDTQYF
.	TRBJ1-2	TRBV30	13	.	TGTGCCTGGAGCCCGGCCACTTTTTATGGCTACACCTTC	CAWSPATFYGYTF
.	TRBJ2-5	TRBV9	15	.	TGTGCCAGCAGCCGGACTTGGACAGAAGAAGAGACCCAGTACTTC	CASSRTWTEEETQYF
.	TRBJ2-3	TRBV14	13	.	TGTGCCAGCAGCCGGTTAGCCACAGATACGCAGTATTTT	CASSRLATDTQYF
.	TRBJ1-1	TRBV27	12	.	TGTGCCAGCAGTTCGGGCGCTGCCTGGGCTTTCTTT	CASSSGAAWAFF
TRBD2	TRBJ2-1	TRBV24-1	13	.	TGTGCCACCAATGGGGGGGGTAAGGATGAGCAGTTCTTC	CATNGGGKDEQFF
.	TRBJ1-2	TRBV5-1	14	.	TGCGCCAGCAGCTTGAAGCCCGACTCCTATGGCTACACCTTC	CASSLKPDSYGYTF
.	TRBJ2-7	TRBV5-5	15	.	TGTGCCAGCAGCTTGGCGGCAGGTACCTCCTACGAGCAGTACTTC	CASSLAAGTSYEQYF
TRBD2	TRBJ2-7	TRBV7-2	14	.	TGTGCCAGCAGCCTTTCTGGACTAGCGGCCGAGCAGTACTTC	CASSLSGLAAEQYF
TRBD2	TRBJ2-1	TRBV18	15	.	TGTGCCAGCTCACCCGGGACTAGCGGGGGCAATGAGCAGTTCTTC	CASSPGTSGGNEQFF
.	TRBJ2-5	TRBV12-3/TRBV12-4	13	once	TGTGCCAGCAGTTTGTTGGCGGAGGAGACCCAGTACTTC	CASSLLAEETQYF
.	TRBJ2-3	TRBV10-1	13	.	TGCGCCAGCAGTGACCGGTACACAGATACGCAGTATTTT	CASSDRYTDTQYF
TRBD1	TRBJ1-2	TRBV5-1	14	.	TGCGCCAGCAGAGGGACAGGGGGTTACTATGGCTACACCTTC	CASRGTGGYYGYTF
.	TRBJ1-2	TRBV6-5	14	.	TGTGCCAGCAGTTACTATAGGGGGGCTGATGGCTACACCTTC	CASSYYRGADGYTF
.	TRBJ2-2	TRBV14	17	.	TGTGCCAGCAGCCAACCTTTCATGGGGACTCACACCGGGGAGCTGTTTTTT	CASSQPFMGTHTGELFF
TRBD1	TRBJ1-6	TRBV25-1	14	.	TGTGCCAGCAGGAGGGGACAGCAATATTCACCCCTCCACTTT	CASRRGQQYSPLHF
TRBD1	TRBJ1-6	TRBV19	14	.	TGTGCCAGTAGCCGGGACAGAGACAATTCACCCCTCCACTTT	CASSRDRDNSPLHF
TRBD1	TRBJ2-5	TRBV9	14	.	TGTGCCAGCAGCGGGGACAGGGGGACAGAGACCCAGTACTTC	CASSGDRGTETQYF
.	TRBJ2-7	TRBV3-1/TRBV3-2	12	.	TGTGCCAGCAGCCAAGGGTTCTACGAGCAGTACTTC	CASSQGFYEQYF
.	TRBJ2-1	TRBV2	14	.	TGTGCCAGCAGAGGGCTGGTACTCTACAATGAGCAGTTCTTC	CASRGLVLYNEQFF
.	TRBJ1-1	TRBV10-3	18	.	TGTGCCATCAGTGACCCGACTAGCCCGGGACAAACTGTGGCTGAAGCTTTCTTT	CAISDPTSPGQTVAEAFF
TRBD1	TRBJ2-5	TRBV7-9	18	.	TGTGCCAGCAGCTTAGAGGCAGGGGGCTCGCGGCTACAAGAGACCCAGTACTTC	CASSLEAGGSRLQETQYF
.	TRBJ1-3	TRBV25-1	14	few	TGTGCCAGCAGTGAATTTCTAGGGAGAAACACCATATATTTT	CASSEFLGRNTIYF
TRBD2	TRBJ2-3	TRBV7-3	15	.	TGTGCCAGCAGCTTCCGGGGGGGTAGCACAGATACGCAGTATTTT	CASSFRGGSTDTQYF
TRBD2	TRBJ2-5	TRBV4-3	15	.	TGCGCCAGCAGCCTCAGAGGAGCGGGGGAAGAGACCCAGTACTTC	CASSLRGAGEETQYF
TRBD1	TRBJ2-3	TRBV6-2/TRBV6-3	18	.	TGTGCCAGCAGTTATTGGATAGGGACAGGGAGTTACACAGATACGCAGTATTTT	CASSYWIGTGSYTDTQYF
.	TRBJ1-1	TRBV6-4	12	.	TGTGCCAGCAGTGACTCGTCGAGGAAAGCTTTCTTT	CASSDSSRKAFF